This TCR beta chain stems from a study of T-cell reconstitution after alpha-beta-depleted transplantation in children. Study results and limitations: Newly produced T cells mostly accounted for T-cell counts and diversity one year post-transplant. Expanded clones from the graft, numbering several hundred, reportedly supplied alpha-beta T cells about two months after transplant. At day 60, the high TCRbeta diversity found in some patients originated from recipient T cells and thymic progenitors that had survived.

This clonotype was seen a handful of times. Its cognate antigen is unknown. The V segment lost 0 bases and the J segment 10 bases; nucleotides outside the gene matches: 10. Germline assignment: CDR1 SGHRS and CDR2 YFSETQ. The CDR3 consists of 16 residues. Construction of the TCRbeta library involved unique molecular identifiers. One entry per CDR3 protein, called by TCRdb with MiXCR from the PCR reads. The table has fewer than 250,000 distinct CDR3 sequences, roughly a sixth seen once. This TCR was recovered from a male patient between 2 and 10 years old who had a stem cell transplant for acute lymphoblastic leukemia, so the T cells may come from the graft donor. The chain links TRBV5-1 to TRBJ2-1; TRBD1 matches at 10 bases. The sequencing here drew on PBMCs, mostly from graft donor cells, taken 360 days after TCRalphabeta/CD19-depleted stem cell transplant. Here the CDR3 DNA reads TGCGCCAGCAGCTTGGTTAGTAGGGGACAGGGGTTAGAGCAGTTCTTC. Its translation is CASSLVSRGQGLEQFF.